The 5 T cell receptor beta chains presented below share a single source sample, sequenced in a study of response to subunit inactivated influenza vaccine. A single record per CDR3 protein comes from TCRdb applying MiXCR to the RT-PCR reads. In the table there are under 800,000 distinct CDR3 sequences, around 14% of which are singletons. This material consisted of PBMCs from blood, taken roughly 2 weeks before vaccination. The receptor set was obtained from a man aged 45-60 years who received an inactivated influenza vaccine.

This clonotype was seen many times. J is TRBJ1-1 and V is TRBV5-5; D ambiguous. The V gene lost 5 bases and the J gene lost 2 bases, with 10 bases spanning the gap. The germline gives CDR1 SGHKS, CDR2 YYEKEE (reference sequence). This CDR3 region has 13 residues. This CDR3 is CASSQTPNTEAFF. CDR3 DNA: TGTGCCAGCAGTCAAACACCTAACACTGAAGCTTTCTTT.

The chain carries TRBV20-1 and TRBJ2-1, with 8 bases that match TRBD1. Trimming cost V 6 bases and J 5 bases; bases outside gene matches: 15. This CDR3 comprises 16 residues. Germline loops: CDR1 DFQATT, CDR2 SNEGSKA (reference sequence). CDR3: CSAPPGGTGTNNEQFF. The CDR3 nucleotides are TGCAGTGCCCCCCCGGGCGGGACAGGTACTAACAATGAGCAGTTCTTC.

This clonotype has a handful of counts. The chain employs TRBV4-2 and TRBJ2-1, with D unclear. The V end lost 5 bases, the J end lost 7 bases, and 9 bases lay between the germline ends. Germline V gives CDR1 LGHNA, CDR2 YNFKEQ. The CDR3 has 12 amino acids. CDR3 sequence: CASSFSNNEQFF. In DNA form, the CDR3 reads TGTGCCAGCAGCTTTTCCAATAATGAGCAGTTCTTC.

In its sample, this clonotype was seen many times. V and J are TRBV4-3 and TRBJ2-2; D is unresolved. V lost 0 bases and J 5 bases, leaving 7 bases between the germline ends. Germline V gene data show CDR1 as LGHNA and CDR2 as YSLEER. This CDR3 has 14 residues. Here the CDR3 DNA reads TGCGCCAGCAGCCAAGAATCCCGTACCGGGGAGCTGTTTTTT. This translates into CASSQESRTGELFF.

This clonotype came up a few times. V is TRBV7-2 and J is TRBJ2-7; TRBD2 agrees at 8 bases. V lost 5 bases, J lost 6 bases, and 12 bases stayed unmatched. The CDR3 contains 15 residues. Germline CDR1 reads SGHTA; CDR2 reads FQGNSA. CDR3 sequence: CASSQTNRGGSEQYF. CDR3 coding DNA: TGTGCCAGCAGCCAAACAAACCGGGGGGGAAGCGAGCAGTACTTC.